The source of this TCR beta chain is a study of vaccination and CD4 T cells after COVID-19. Across the study: Cells were stimulated with overlapping spike peptides from SARS-CoV-2, HCoV-NL63, HCoV-OC43 and HCoV-229E.

The Oncomine TCR Beta short-read assay was what sequenced the DNA obtained from cultured CD4+ T cells. Investigators obtained genomic DNA by extraction from cultured CD4+ T cells. TCRdb re-derived calls from the PCR reads in MiXCR, one entry per CDR3 protein. Of approximately 24,000 distinct CDR3 sequences in the sample, 28% were seen once. This clonotype was observed a handful of times. The antigen remains undetermined. Time point in this sample: late sampling 161 to 241 days after vaccination in three convalescent patients. Documented treatment: approximately 9-day PBMC culture with coronavirus spike peptide pools or control peptides (ViraFEST assay). ViraFEST used peptide pools to expand antigen-specific T cells and subsequently sequenced their TCRs. The CDR3 has 14 residues. Germline V gene sequence: CDR1 MNHNS, CDR2 SASEGT. With V trimmed by 9 bases and J by 0 bases, 6 bases remained unmatched.

Source: CD4+ T cells from blood, cultured in vitro, taken about 7 months after SARS-CoV-2 vaccination. The origin of this receptor is a human donor who had recovered from COVID-19. The V call is TRBV6-1, the J call TRBJ1-1; 8 bases align to TRBD1. CDR3 protein: CARRGQAMNTEAFF. The CDR3 DNA is TGTGCCAGGCGGGGACAGGCCATGAACACTGAAGCTTTCTTT.